A single sample is the source of the 10 T cell receptor beta chains below, sequenced in a study of regulatory T cells in long-lasting Graves disease. With iRepertoire HTBI primers and Arm-PCR of CDR3 regions, TCR beta libraries were built. TCRdb reanalysed the multiplex PCR reads using MiXCR and keeps one entry per CDR3 protein. The repertoire holds about 520,000 distinct CDR3 sequences, about 12% seen once, with 8% to 10% in the top ten. As for time point: newly diagnosed GD, antithyroid drugs for less than 3 months. The TCR library was made from RNA that had been extracted from PBMCs in TRIzol. These data are also associated with another study on T cells in Graves' hyperthyroidism and ophthalmopathy.

The sequencing used peripheral blood mononuclear cells (PBMCs), collected at new diagnosis, from a patient treated with antithyroid drugs. These receptors were obtained from a woman in her thirties with Graves disease.

The chain employs TRBV30 and TRBJ2-4; D call uncertain. Looked up from germline, CDR1 is GTSNPN and CDR2 is SVGIG (reference sequence). V lost 0 bases to trimming and J lost 2 bases, with 8 bases between them. The CDR3 spans 14 residues. CDR3 protein: CAWSVRVPKNIQYF. The CDR3, as DNA: TGTGCCTGGAGTGTACGGGTTCCCAAAAACATTCAGTACTTC.

This clonotype was seen many times. The chain carries TRBV19 and TRBJ2-1; no firm D call. This CDR3 is built from 13 residues. The V gene lost 8 bases and the J gene lost 8 bases, with 16 bases spanning the gap. Germline lookup yields CDR1 LNHDA and CDR2 SQIVND (reference sequence). This CDR3 reads CASSEQASYEQFF. CDR3 nucleotides: TGTGCCAGTTCTGAGCAAGCAAGCTATGAGCAGTTCTTC. The full variable domain, completed using reference TRBV19 and TRBJ2-1, is DGGITQSPKYLFRKEGQNVTLSCEQNLNHDAMYWYRQDPGQGLRLIYYSQIVNDFQKGDIAEGYSVSREKKESFPLTVTSAQKNPTAFYLCASSEQASYEQFFGPGTRLTVL.

In this sample, this clonotype turned up many times. This chain uses TRBV12-3 or TRBV12-4 with TRBJ2-2, with 14 bases aligning to TRBD2. J was trimmed by 4 bases and V by 1 base; bases with no gene match: 5. CDR3 size: 18 residues. CDR3 DNA: TGTGCCAGCAGTTTAGGGGGACTAGCGGGAGTTGTCACCGGGGAGCTGTTTTTT. Its translation: CASSLGGLAGVVTGELFF.

In the case of this clonotype: A clone one base away is much larger, so this may be a read error. This chain connects TRBV9 to TRBJ2-1; TRBD1 aligns across 10 bases. Germline V CDR1 and CDR2: SGDLS, YYNGEE. This CDR3 has 14 residues. The junction had 6 bases not matched to a gene; V was cut back by 4 bases and J by 8 bases. CDR3 sequence reads: CASSLLGQGHEQFF. The DNA for the CDR3 is TGTGCCAGCAGCTTACTGGGACAGGGGCATGAGCAGTTCTTC.

This clonotype occurred many times. V and J are TRBV27 and TRBJ2-7; possible D gene TRBD1, 6 bases. The CDR3 contains 18 residues. With 0 bases removed from V and 5 bases from J, the gap between germline ends came to 23 bases. Germline CDR1 is MNHEY and CDR2 is SMNVEV (reference sequence). The CDR3 sequence is CASSLSSSKTGSPDEQYF. CDR3 DNA: TGTGCCAGCAGTTTATCCTCATCTAAGACAGGCTCTCCCGACGAGCAGTACTTC.

This clonotype was counted many times. The chain links TRBV2 to TRBJ2-5; D is uncertain. The V and J ends lost 3 bases and 1 base respectively, with 9 bases between them. CDR1 SNHLY and CDR2 FYNNEI come from the germline V gene. The CDR3 loop spans 14 amino acids. CDR3 bases: TGTGCCAGCAGTGACATCGCGGTCCAAGAGACCCAGTACTTC. Protein sequence: CASSDIAVQETQYF.

This clonotype was recorded at least ten times. The chain uses TRBV3-1 and TRBJ1-2; TRBD1 is a possible D gene (6 bases). Trimming pared 4 bases from V and 4 bases from J, leaving 10 bases between. The germline gives CDR1 LGHDT, CDR2 YNNKEL (reference sequence). The CDR3 runs to 13 residues. The chain's CDR3 is CASSRTDRYGYTF. CDR3 nucleotides: TGTGCCAGCAGCCGGACAGACCGCTATGGCTACACCTTC.

This clonotype was counted ten times or more. This chain joins TRBV7-2 and TRBJ2-7, with 8 bases aligning to TRBD2. Trimming cost V 5 bases and J 7 bases; bases outside gene matches: 16. Germline loops: CDR1 SGHTA, CDR2 FQGNSA. This CDR3 has 16 amino acids. CDR3 protein: CASSHTGQAGDGEQYF. CDR3 nucleotides: TGTGCCAGCAGCCATACGGGGCAAGCGGGAGACGGGGAGCAGTACTTC. The whole variable domain, filled in from reference TRBV7-2 and TRBJ2-7, reads GAGVSQSPSNKVTEKGKDVELRCDPISGHTALYWYRQSLGQGLEFLIYFQGNSAPDKSGLPSDRFSAERTGGSVSTLTIQRTQQEDSAVYLCASSHTGQAGDGEQYFGPGTRLTVT.

This clonotype occurred many times. The chain carries TRBV7-6 and TRBJ2-7; D possibly corresponds to TRBD2 (6 bases). The germline CDR1 and CDR2 sequences are SGHVS and FNYEAQ. V gave up 4 bases and J gave up 2 bases, with 12 bases separating them. This CDR3 region has 14 residues. This chain's CDR3 is CASSSGLTTYEQYF. CDR3 coding DNA: TGTGCCAGCAGCTCGGGACTGACAACCTACGAGCAGTACTTC.

Many counts were recorded for this clonotype. The chain combines TRBV27 with TRBJ1-2, with 7 bases identical to TRBD1. Germline V gives CDR1 MNHEY, CDR2 SMNVEV (reference sequence). With V trimmed by 5 bases and J by 4 bases, 4 bases remained unmatched. The CDR3 extends over 13 amino acids. CDR3 residues: CASSQQGSYGYTF. In nucleotides, the CDR3 is TGTGCCAGCAGTCAACAGGGGAGCTATGGCTACACCTTC.